Here is one T cell receptor (beta chain) with its context. Looked up from germline, CDR1 is DFQATT and CDR2 is SNEGSKA (reference sequence). The CDR3 is made up of 12 amino acids. Between the trimmed V and J ends, which lost 0 bases and 6 bases, there was a span of 9 bases. This entry is derived from a study of T cells in Graves' hyperthyroidism and ophthalmopathy. It was RNA transcripts that yielded the amplified TCR beta CDR3 regions. Using the HTBI primer set, a first-round RT-PCR was run on the TCR CDR3. A single record per CDR3 protein comes from TCRdb applying MiXCR to the multiplex PCR reads. The sample has roughly 570,000 distinct CDR3 sequences, roughly 14% seen once.

Sequenced: blood. The source of this sequence is a woman aged 25-40 years with Graves' hyperthyroidism. The chain is built from TRBV20-1 and TRBJ2-7; the D is unclear. CDR3 in DNA: TGCAGTGCTAGAGATCCCCCCTCCGAGCAGTACTTC. This sequence encodes CSARDPPSEQYF.